A selection of T cell receptor beta chains follows, all from one sample in a study of cytotoxic CD8 clonotypes in ibrutinib-treated CLL. Sequenced by immunoSEQ multiplex PCR; TCRdb stores in-frame clones only, minus some. Of 15,000 to 20,000 clones listed, about 80% were seen once; the top ten hold over 15%. The input for sequencing was PBMCs, taken before ibrutinib treatment. The receptors here all came from a human donor with chronic lymphocytic leukemia. Both conserved end residues are part of each CDR3. The D gene is left open where the match is weak. Rows may omit the clone size; those that give it use once, few, many or a size class.

cdr3_length | clone_size | j_call | v_call | d_call | cdr3_nt | cdr3_aa
17 | NA | TRBJ2-6 | TRBV10-1 | NA | TGCGCCAGCAGTGGACTGAGCGCACAAAGTCGGGCCAACGTCCTGACTTTC | CASSGLSAQSRANVLTF
15 | NA | TRBJ2-7 | TRBV5-5 | NA | TGTGCCAGCAGCTTGGTTCCGGGGGCGGAATACGAGCAGTACTTC | CASSLVPGAEYEQYF
16 | NA | TRBJ2-5 | TRBV9 | TRBD2 | TGTGCCAGCAGCCAGGGGAATAGCGGGAGGGCTGAGACCCAGTACTTC | CASSQGNSGRAETQYF
16 | few | TRBJ2-7 | TRBV28 | TRBD1 | TGTGCCAGCAGCCCCTCCGGGACAGCAACTTCCTACGAGCAGTACTTC | CASSPSGTATSYEQYF
17 | NA | TRBJ2-3 | TRBV7-9 | TRBD2 | TGTGCCAGCAGGTCCTGGTCCAGCGGGAGGGCCGGCGATACGCAGTATTTT | CASRSWSSGRAGDTQYF
14 | NA | TRBJ2-2 | TRBV11-3 | NA | TGTGCCAGCAGCTTATCTTACGGTTCCGGGGAGCTGTTTTTT | CASSLSYGSGELFF
14 | NA | TRBJ2-1 | TRBV4-3 | NA | TGCGCCAGCAGCCTGAGTGGGAGTAACAATGAGCAGTTCTTC | CASSLSGSNNEQFF
18 | NA | TRBJ2-7 | TRBV28 | TRBD2 | TGTGCCAGCAGTTTTATAAGCCGGATAGCGGGAGTTTCCTACGAGCAGTACTTC | CASSFISRIAGVSYEQYF
13 | once | TRBJ1-2 | TRBV29-1 | TRBD1 | TGCAGCGCAGAACAAGGGGGCGAAGGTGGCTACACCTTC | CSAEQGGEGGYTF
16 | NA | TRBJ2-1 | TRBV28 | NA | TGTGCCAGCAGTTTATATGAAGTCGGGAAGGATAATGAGCAGTTCTTC | CASSLYEVGKDNEQFF
13 | NA | TRBJ2-7 | TRBV6-6 | NA | TGTGCCAGCGCGGCCGGGGGGCGAGGCGAGCAGTACTTC | CASAAGGRGEQYF
13 | NA | TRBJ2-1 | TRBV19 | NA | TGTGCCAGTAGGGGCGCTTATCCCAATGAGCAGTTCTTC | CASRGAYPNEQFF
14 | NA | TRBJ1-2 | TRBV6-5 | NA | TGTGCCAGCAGTCACCAGGTGGAGGGTGGTGGCTACACCTTC | CASSHQVEGGGYTF
12 | NA | TRBJ2-3 | TRBV10-3 | NA | TGTGCCATCAGTGATGGGCCACCTACGCAGTATTTT | CAISDGPPTQYF
11 | NA | TRBJ2-3 | TRBV30 | NA | TGTGCCTCCTCAGGAGGTGATACGCAGTATTTT | CASSGGDTQYF
15 | once | TRBJ1-4 | TRBV4-1 | TRBD1 | TGCGCCAGCAGCCAAGAGGGGACAGGGGTCGAAAAACTGTTTTTT | CASSQEGTGVEKLFF
17 | NA | TRBJ2-3 | TRBV27 | NA | TGTGCCAGCAGTTTACACGGGCAGCGACTTGGCACAGATACGCAGTATTTT | CASSLHGQRLGTDTQYF
12 | NA | TRBJ1-1 | TRBV14 | NA | TGTGCCAGCAGCCTAGGCGGGGGAGCAGCTTTCTTT | CASSLGGGAAFF